Listed below are T cell receptor beta chains from one sample, sequenced in a study of identical twins. TCRdb used MiXCR to reprocess the 5' RACE reads, holding one entry per CDR3 protein. This repertoire shows 1.5 million to 2 million distinct CDR3 sequences, around 33% found once; its top ten account for about 0.25%. Sequences were obtained from cord blood. The receptors originated from a newborn girl in good health. CDR3s include the opening cysteine and the closing phenylalanine or tryptophan. The order of the fields is V gene, D gene, clone size, J gene, CDR3 DNA, CDR3 protein. The D gene is left open where the match is weak. Expanded clones get a size class; other rows say once, few or many, or leave the size out.

TRBV20-1,NA,few,TRBJ2-7,TGCAGTGCTAGAAGAGAAAAGCCCGAGCAGTACTTC,CSARREKPEQYF
TRBV7-2,NA,few,TRBJ1-2,TGTGCCAGCAGCTTAGAGATAGGGGGCTATGGCTACACCTTC,CASSLEIGGYGYTF
TRBV28,TRBD2,NA,TRBJ2-3,TGTGCCAGCACTCCGCGGGGGCGGGAGGGGGGAGATACGCAGTATTTT,CASTPRGREGGDTQYF
TRBV7-9,NA,NA,TRBJ1-1,TGTGCCAGCAGCTCTCGGCTTGGTAACACTGAAGCTTTCTTT,CASSSRLGNTEAFF
TRBV4-1,TRBD2,NA,TRBJ2-3,TGCGCCAGCAGCCGCAGCCCTAGCGGGGGGGCAACAGATACGCAGTATTTT,CASSRSPSGGATDTQYF
TRBV10-3,NA,few,TRBJ2-7,TGTGCCATCAGTGGGGAGCGTCGGGAGAGGCGGTACGAGCAGTACTTC,CAISGERRERRYEQYF
TRBV2,NA,many,TRBJ2-5,TGTGCCAGCGTCAAAGAGACCCAGTACTTC,CASVKETQYF
TRBV20-1,NA,few,TRBJ2-7,TGCAGTGCTAGTGCCTCTAGAGTTGCGGAGTACTTC,CSASASRVAEYF
TRBV7-7,NA,NA,TRBJ2-1,TGTGCTAGCAGCTTAGGCCCCATGGGTGAGCAGTTCTTC,CASSLGPMGEQFF
TRBV12-3/TRBV12-4,NA,few,TRBJ2-7,TGTGCCAGCAGTCGGAGGATTCGCCACGAGCAGTACTTC,CASSRRIRHEQYF
TRBV4-1,NA,NA,TRBJ2-6,TGCGCCAGCAGCCCAGCAGTGATCTCTGGGGCCAGCGTCCTGACTTTC,CASSPAVISGASVLTF
TRBV5-1,NA,NA,TRBJ2-7,TGCGCCAGCAGCGGACTCGGGACTTACAGCTCCTACGAGCAGTACTTC,CASSGLGTYSSYEQYF
TRBV10-3,NA,NA,TRBJ1-2,TGTGCCATCAGTGAAGGGGGGGGAGCTATCAGGAACTATGGCTACACCTTC,CAISEGGGAIRNYGYTF
TRBV7-9,NA,few,TRBJ1-5,TGTGCCAGTACTTGGGGGAATCAGCCCCAGCATTTT,CASTWGNQPQHF
TRBV20-1,TRBD1,NA,TRBJ1-5,TGCAGTGCTGCACCAGGGGGGTCCAATCAGCCCCAGCATTTT,CSAAPGGSNQPQHF
TRBV5-1,TRBD2,few,TRBJ2-1,TGCGCCAGCAGCTTGTCGAGACTAGCGGGGGACAATGAGCAGTTCTTC,CASSLSRLAGDNEQFF
TRBV28,NA,NA,TRBJ2-1,TGTGCCAGTGGCAACCTCTACAATGAGCAGTTCTTC,CASGNLYNEQFF
TRBV28,NA,once,TRBJ2-1,TGTGCCAGCAGTTTCCCAGCGGGAATCTCGGGGGCCCTCTACAATGAGCAGTTCTTC,CASSFPAGISGALYNEQFF